This TCR beta chain was identified in a study of cytomegalovirus exposure and HLA in healthy donors. Study results and caveats: The study recorded some 160 TCR beta chains that were cytomegalovirus-associated.

The V gene's germline CDR1 is MGHDK and CDR2 SYGVNS. V shed 2 bases and J shed 6 bases, with 5 bases lying between them. CDR3 size: 11 residues. This clone has a single count. Its matching antigen is unknown. Sequencing used immunoSEQ multiplex PCR; TCRdb keeps in-frame clones, though not all of them. Here the sample spans almost 70,000 clones, around 96% being singletons. Sequencing was done on a sample of PBMCs. V is TRBV25-1 and J is TRBJ2-7; no clear D gene. This receptor was identified in a woman between 18 and 29 years old in good health and CMV-seropositive. The CDR3: CASSELREQYF. The CDR3 coding sequence is TGTGCCAGCAGTGAACTCCGCGAGCAGTACTTC.